These 30 T cell receptor beta chains were sequenced from one sample in a study of regulatory T cells in long-lasting Graves disease. Through Arm-PCR of CDR3 regions and iRepertoire HTBI primers, TCR beta libraries were built. TCRdb re-derived calls from the multiplex PCR reads in MiXCR, one entry per CDR3 protein. The profile shows over 500,000 distinct CDR3 sequences, about 16% of them singletons. This sample's time point: newly diagnosed GD, antithyroid drugs for less than 3 months. There was RNA extracted from PBMCs, and the TCR library was made from it. These data also formed part of another study, on T cells in Graves' hyperthyroidism and ophthalmopathy.

The material sequenced was peripheral blood mononuclear cells (PBMCs), taken at new diagnosis, from a patient treated with antithyroid drugs. These receptors originate from a man younger than 30 with Graves disease.

At least ten counts were recorded for this clonotype. This chain links TRBV6-1 with TRBJ1-5; a possible D gene is TRBD1 (5 bases). Germline assignment: CDR1 MNHNS and CDR2 SASEGT. V shed 6 bases and J shed 3 bases, with 18 bases lying between them. This CDR3 has 16 amino acids. The DNA of the CDR3 is TGTGCCAGCAGCGCCCAGGGAGTCGCTAACAATCAGCCCCAGCATTTT. This codes for CASSAQGVANNQPQHF.

This clonotype appeared many times. The chain links TRBV7-8 to TRBJ2-5; D gene uncertain. V was shortened by 1 base and J by 4 bases, with 7 bases between the two germline ends. The CDR3 is 13 amino acids. Germline V gene sequence: CDR1 SGHVS, CDR2 FQNEAQ. The CDR3 loop reads CASSLELRETQYF. The CDR3 bases are TGTGCCAGCAGCTTAGAATTGAGAGAGACCCAGTACTTC.

The genes are TRBV28 and TRBJ2-3; 9 bases match TRBD1. Germline CDR1 reads MDHEN; CDR2 reads SYDVKM. The V gene end was trimmed by 5 bases and the J gene end by 4 bases; junction bases not matched to a gene: 7. The CDR3 covers 15 residues. CDR3 nucleotides: TGTGCCAGCAGTCCGACACAGGGGGCTGCAGATACGCAGTATTTT. Residues: CASSPTQGAADTQYF. The whole variable domain, filled in from reference TRBV28 and TRBJ2-3, reads DVKVTQSSRYLVKRTGEKVFLECVQDMDHENMFWYRQDPGLGLRLIYFSYDVKMKEKGDIPEGYSVSREKKERFSLILESASTNQTSMYLCASSPTQGAADTQYFGPGTRLTVL.

This clonotype was recorded at least ten times. This chain links TRBV5-1 with TRBJ2-4; the match to TRBD1 covers 8 bases. This CDR3 has 14 residues. Trimming at V came to 0 bases and at J to 6 bases, leaving 2 bases not matched to a gene. Germline V gene sequence: CDR1 SGHRS, CDR2 YFSETQ. This CDR3 is CASSLGDRSNIQYF. The CDR3 DNA sequence: TGCGCCAGCAGCTTGGGGGACAGGTCAAACATTCAGTACTTC.

This clonotype was seen many times. The chain has TRBV3-1 and TRBJ1-1, with D tentatively TRBD1 (6 bases). Germline CDR1 LGHDT, CDR2 YNNKEL (reference sequence). The V and J ends lost 4 bases and 10 bases respectively, with 13 bases between them. The CDR3 totals 12 residues. This CDR3 is CASSRYRAGAFF. In DNA, the CDR3 is TGTGCCAGCAGCCGATACAGGGCGGGAGCTTTCTTT.

This clonotype was seen at least ten times. The rearrangement uses TRBV28 and TRBJ2-7; TRBD2 matches at 14 bases. Per germline, CDR1 MDHEN and CDR2 SYDVKM. The CDR3 sequence is 18 residues long. V shed 5 bases, J shed 2 bases, and the junction held 11 bases outside the gene matches. In DNA form, the CDR3 reads TGTGCCAGCAGTCCCACAGGGACTAGCGGGGGACCGGCCTACGAGCAGTACTTC. Amino acids: CASSPTGTSGGPAYEQYF.

This clonotype was observed a handful of times. The chain couples TRBV11-3 to TRBJ2-1; D is perhaps TRBD1 (6 bases). Germline CDR1 reads SGHNT; CDR2 reads YENEEA. The CDR3 runs to 17 residues. V lost 2 bases to trimming and J lost 1 base, with 15 bases between them. CDR3 protein: CASSLYNRDGSYNEQFF. CDR3 nucleotide sequence: TGTGCCAGCAGCTTATATAACAGGGATGGATCCTACAATGAGCAGTTCTTC. Based on the CDR3 plus reference TRBV11-3 and TRBJ2-1, the full variable domain is EAGVVQSPRYKIIEKKQPVAFWCNPISGHNTLYWYLQNLGQGPELLIRYENEEAVDDSQLPKDRFSAERLKGVDSTLKIQPAELGDSAVYLCASSLYNRDGSYNEQFFGPGTRLTVL.

The table lists this clonotype with a few counts. The genes are TRBV9 and TRBJ2-1; no definite D call. Looked up from germline, CDR1 is SGDLS and CDR2 is YYNGEE. Trimming stripped 0 bases from V and 8 bases from J, with 15 bases between. CDR3 length equals 15 residues. The CDR3 sequence: CASSVESSPRHEQFF. CDR3 bases: TGTGCCAGCAGCGTAGAAAGCAGCCCAAGGCATGAGCAGTTCTTC.

This rearrangement joins TRBV6-1 to TRBJ2-3; tentative D call: TRBD2 (5 bases). The CDR3 is 14 amino acids. Germline V lookup: CDR1 MNHNS, CDR2 SASEGT. Between the trimmed V and J ends, which lost 5 bases and 4 bases, there was a span of 13 bases. The CDR3 loop reads CASSQLVVADTQYF. The CDR3, as DNA: TGTGCCAGCAGTCAACTAGTAGTCGCAGATACGCAGTATTTT.

This clonotype showed up many times. V and J are TRBV5-1 and TRBJ2-1; either TRBD1 or TRBD2 may supply D (6 bases each). There are 16 residues in the CDR3. Germline assignment: CDR1 SGHRS and CDR2 YFSETQ. Trimming removed 4 bases from V and 7 bases from J, with 21 bases in between. The CDR3 DNA reads as TGCGCCAGCAGCCCAGGTAGGGGGGCGCAAAGGAATGAGCAGTTCTTC. Translating gives CASSPGRGAQRNEQFF.

Ten or more counts support this clonotype. In nucleotides, the CDR3 is TGTGCCACTAGGTCGGCTAACAATCAGCCCCAGCATTTT. This gives the protein CATRSANNQPQHF. J is TRBJ1-5 and V is TRBV6-2 or TRBV6-3; D uncertain. The CDR3 is made up of 13 amino acids. Per germline, CDR1 MNHEY and CDR2 SVGEGT. V was trimmed by 10 bases and J by 3 bases, leaving 13 bases between them.

This clonotype has only a few counts. The chain uses TRBV11-2 and TRBJ1-2, with D possibly being TRBD1 (6 bases). CDR3 length: 16 amino acids. Trimming cost V 1 base and J 6 bases, with 18 bases left between them. CDR1 is SGHAT and CDR2 is FQNNGV in the germline V gene. The CDR3 loop reads CASSLGYGRGQDGYTF. The CDR3 DNA reads as TGTGCCAGCAGCTTAGGATATGGCAGGGGACAAGATGGCTACACCTTC.

This clonotype was found many times. The chain uses TRBV2 and TRBJ1-5, with a weak D call TRBD1 (5 bases). Germline CDR1 is SNHLY and CDR2 is FYNNEI. Trimming removed 6 bases at V and 2 bases at J, with 11 bases between. The CDR3 has 14 amino acids. CDR3 sequence: CASSQGLGNQPQHF. In nucleotides, the CDR3 is TGTGCCAGCAGCCAGGGACTTGGCAATCAGCCCCAGCATTTT.

This clonotype showed up many times. The gene calls are TRBV20-1 and TRBJ2-7; D remains unclear. The ends were cut back, 4 bases at V and 6 bases at J, with 25 bases in the middle. Germline V lookup: CDR1 DFQATT, CDR2 SNEGSKA (reference sequence). This CDR3 has 16 amino acids. In nucleotides, the CDR3 is TGCAGTGCTATCCTTCAAGGACGGGTAGGGTCCCTCGAGCAGTACTTC. Translating it yields CSAILQGRVGSLEQYF.

This clonotype was observed a handful of times. The rearrangement uses TRBV30 and TRBJ1-2, with D possibly TRBD1 on 5 matching bases. V gave up 3 bases and J gave up 3 bases, with 11 bases separating them. Germline V gives CDR1 GTSNPN, CDR2 SVGIG (reference sequence). This CDR3 contains 13 residues. CDR3 residues: CAWRRTGDYGYTF. The CDR3 region has the DNA TGTGCCTGGAGACGTACAGGCGACTATGGCTACACCTTC.

This clonotype was detected many times. One end of the junction does not line up with germline, which may come from a read error. This sequence joins TRBV5-1 and TRBJ1-5; D gene unclear. CDR1 and CDR2 from the germline V gene are SGHRS and YFSETQ. This CDR3 region has 15 residues. CDR3 amino acids: CASSLGSSGNQPQHF. CDR3 coding DNA: TGTGCCAGCAGCTTGGGGAGTTCGGGCAATCAGCCCCAGCATTTT. Full variable domain (outside the CDR3, taken from reference TRBV5-1 and TRBJ1-5): KAGVTQTPRYLIKTRGQQVTLSCSPISGHRSVSWYQQTPGQGLQFLFEYFSETQRNKGNFPGRFSGRQFSNSRSEMNVSTLELGDSALYLCASSLGSSGNQPQHFGDGTRLSIL.

This clonotype has just a few counts. The rearrangement links TRBV10-3 to TRBJ1-4, with D possibly matching TRBD1 (5 bases). Germline loops: CDR1 ENHRY, CDR2 SYGVKD. Trimming removed 0 bases at V and 8 bases at J, with 10 bases between. The CDR3 covers 14 residues. DNA of the CDR3: TGTGCCATCAGTGAGTCAGGGGTTGAAGAAAAACTGTTTTTT. Protein product: CAISESGVEEKLFF.

Worth noting for this clonotype: A read error may be the cause here, since a much bigger clone is one base away. The genes are TRBV12-3 or TRBV12-4 and TRBJ2-2; 9 bases map to TRBD2. The CDR3 runs to 14 residues. CDR3 in amino acids: CASSLLAGTGELLF. The DNA of the CDR3 is TGTGCCAGCAGTTTACTAGCGGGGACCGGGGAGCTGCTTTTT.

This clonotype was detected many times. The chain carries TRBV27 and TRBJ1-5; TRBD1 is a possible D gene (5 bases). The ends were cut back, 3 bases at V and 7 bases at J, with 19 bases in the middle. The CDR3 is made up of 16 amino acids. CDR1 and CDR2 from the germline V gene are MNHEY and SMNVEV (reference sequence). The CDR3 DNA follows: TGTGCCAGCAGTTTCGCAGGCGGGGCCTCGGGGCAGCCCCAGCATTTT. As protein: CASSFAGGASGQPQHF.

This clonotype has a handful of counts. The rearrangement uses TRBV20-1 and TRBJ1-1; 7 bases match TRBD1. J lost 3 bases, V lost 7 bases, and 8 bases had no gene match. CDR1 is DFQATT, CDR2 SNEGSKA, per germline (reference sequence). There are 13 residues in the CDR3. The CDR3 loop is CSVSRGLDTEAFF. The CDR3 DNA reads as TGCAGTGTCTCTAGGGGGCTGGACACTGAAGCTTTCTTT.

This clonotype was found a few times. V and J are TRBV6-5 and TRBJ2-7; no firm D call. The CDR3 is 14 residues long. V was clipped by 4 bases and J by 0 bases, with 10 bases between them. CDR1 is MNHEY, CDR2 SVGAGI, per germline. This chain's CDR3 is CASSLNPRSYEQYF. The CDR3 coding sequence is TGTGCCAGCAGTTTAAATCCACGCTCCTACGAGCAGTACTTC.

This CDR3 is CASRRTGINEQFF. The CDR3 bases are TGTGCCAGCAGGAGAACAGGGATAAATGAGCAGTTCTTC. V usage is TRBV13 and J usage is TRBJ2-1; a possible D gene is TRBD1 (6 bases). The V end was cut by 6 bases, the J end by 7 bases, with 13 bases between. The CDR3 consists of 13 residues. Germline V CDR1 and CDR2: PRHDT, FYEKMQ (reference sequence).

There are many counts of this clonotype. J is TRBJ2-5 and V is TRBV18, with D maybe TRBD2 (6 bases). Trimming pared 6 bases from V and 0 bases from J, leaving 11 bases between. The CDR3 loop spans 14 amino acids. Germline values: CDR1 KGHSH, CDR2 LQKENI. The CDR3 DNA sequence: TGTGCCAGCTCCCACCGGGACTACCAAGAGACCCAGTACTTC. Protein: CASSHRDYQETQYF.

There are a few counts of this clonotype. The CDR3 DNA reads TGCGCCAGCAGTGGGGGGGGAGTTTCGGCGGGACCCTACGAGCAGTACTTC. Protein sequence: CASSGGGVSAGPYEQYF. The rearrangement uses TRBV10-2 and TRBJ2-7, with 7 bases lining up with TRBD2. Per germline, CDR1 WSHSY and CDR2 SAAADI. The CDR3 extends over 17 amino acids. V trimming: 4 bases; J trimming: 2 bases; junction bases outside the gene matches: 14.

This clonotype was detected ten times or more. This chain uses TRBV5-1 with TRBJ2-1, with 9 bases lining up with TRBD1. V gave up 0 bases and J gave up 9 bases; unmatched junction bases: 7. The CDR3 has 15 residues. Germline V lookup: CDR1 SGHRS, CDR2 YFSETQ. The chain's CDR3 is CASSLAGGTGFEQFF. CDR3 nucleotide sequence: TGCGCCAGCAGCTTGGCCGGCGGGACAGGGTTTGAGCAGTTCTTC.

This clonotype was seen repeatedly, ten times or more. This sequence joins TRBV5-1 and TRBJ1-1; no clear D. Germline CDR1 and CDR2: SGHRS and YFSETQ. V lost 0 bases to trimming and J lost 5 bases, with 8 bases between them. CDR3 size: 13 residues. The CDR3 nucleotides read TGCGCCAGCAGCTTGGAGCTGGGGACTGAAGCTTTCTTT. It is translated as CASSLELGTEAFF.

This clonotype was seen repeatedly, ten times or more. Here the CDR3 DNA reads TGTGCCAGCAGCCCTATAGTGGCCAGCGGGAGGTACGCGAACACCGGGGAGCTGTTTTTT. Its translation: CASSPIVASGRYANTGELFF. The rearrangement joins TRBV7-3 to TRBJ2-2; 9 bases map to TRBD2. The V segment lost 5 bases and the J segment 0 bases; nucleotides outside the gene matches: 16. Germline CDR1 SGHTA, CDR2 FQGTGA. This CDR3 contains 20 residues.

V gene TRBV4-1 combines with J gene TRBJ2-1; no clear D gene. CDR3 size: 13 residues. V was cut by 5 bases and J by 5 bases, with 10 bases left in between. CDR1 MGHRA and CDR2 YSYEKL come from the germline V gene. CDR3 DNA sequence: TGCGCCAGCAGCGAATCAGTGAACAATGAGCAGTTCTTC. Translating it yields CASSESVNNEQFF.

The V and J genes are TRBV28 and TRBJ2-1; D is unresolved. Germline V CDR1 and CDR2: MDHEN, SYDVKM. Trimming took off 2 bases at V and 12 bases at J, with 11 bases between the two ends. The CDR3 length is 12 residues. DNA for the CDR3: TGTGCCAGCAGTTTACTAGGCGATATGCAGTTCTTC. Protein sequence: CASSLLGDMQFF.

This clonotype was seen a few times. The rearrangement joins TRBV12-3 or TRBV12-4 to TRBJ2-3; 9 bases agree with TRBD1. CDR3 length: 16 residues. V lost 8 bases and J lost 3; bases outside the gene matches: 12. The CDR3 bases are TGTGCCAGCGGGGAGAGCGGGACAGGGTTAACAGATACGCAGTATTTT. It specifies CASGESGTGLTDTQYF.